This T cell receptor (beta chain) was sequenced during a study of radiation and T cells in renal cell carcinoma. Trimming cost V 6 bases and J 3 bases; bases outside gene matches: 8. Germline loops: CDR1 LNHDA, CDR2 SQIVND (reference sequence). The CDR3 is 15 amino acids. Concerning this clone itself: The antigen remains undetermined.

The sample's time point: baseline pretreatment blood. Treatment given: 15 Gy SBRT to primary tumor, nephrectomy 4 weeks later. Whole-study results and caveats: In blood, top tumor clones expanded by 2 weeks, shrinking by 4.

Sequencing used immunoSEQ multiplex PCR; TCRdb keeps in-frame clones, though not all of them. The sample yields about 130,000 clones, around 84% seen once. The sequence came from an older woman with renal cell carcinoma. J is TRBJ1-3 and V is TRBV19; 7 bases are a match to TRBD1. The sequencing used blood, collected from a patient whose treatment included radiotherapy and nephrectomy. The CDR3 is CASSEQGRFGNTIYF. CDR3 DNA: TGTGCCAGTAGCGAACAGGGGCGGTTTGGAAACACCATATATTTT.